Listed below are T cell receptor beta chains from one sample, sequenced in a study of blood T cell repertoires in COVID-19. Here immunoSEQ multiplex PCR was the method, and the copy in TCRdb shows in-frame clones only, minus some. Found here are around 270,000 clones, 88% of them singletons; the top ten hold less than 5%. The sample taken for sequencing was peripheral blood. These receptors were obtained from a man aged 60 to 75 who had recovered from COVID-19. Each CDR3 is given with its conserved first and last residue. The order of the fields is V gene, J gene, clone size, D gene, CDR3 DNA, CDR3 protein. D genes are given only for firm matches. Only part of the rows carry a size: once, few, many, or a class if the clone is expanded.

V: TRBV9; J: TRBJ1-6; size: -; D: -; DNA: TGTGCCAGCAGCGTAGTTGCCGGGAATTCACCCCTCCACTTT; CDR3: CASSVVAGNSPLHF
V: TRBV15; J: TRBJ1-1; size: -; D: TRBD1; DNA: TGTGCCACCAGCAGAGATCTTGGCAGGGGGACTGAAGCTTTCTTT; CDR3: CATSRDLGRGTEAFF
V: TRBV27; J: TRBJ2-5; size: -; D: -; DNA: TGTGCCAGCTCACCCGTAAAAACAGGCTTCCTTTGGCAAGAGACCCAGTACTTC; CDR3: CASSPVKTGFLWQETQYF
V: TRBV5-1; J: TRBJ2-2; size: -; D: -; DNA: TGCGCCAGCAGCTGGAGAGAACGTAACACCGGGGAGCTGTTTTTT; CDR3: CASSWRERNTGELFF
V: TRBV15; J: TRBJ2-1; size: -; D: TRBD2; DNA: TGTGCCACCAGCAGAGAGGGACTAGCGGCTGAGCAGTTCTTC; CDR3: CATSREGLAAEQFF
V: TRBV5-1; J: TRBJ2-7; size: -; D: -; DNA: TGCGCCAGCAGCCCAAAACAGGGTCCCTACGAGCAGTACTTC; CDR3: CASSPKQGPYEQYF
V: TRBV19; J: TRBJ2-5; size: -; D: -; DNA: TGTGCCAGTAGTCCCTGGGAGGGGGACCAAGAGACCCAGTACTTC; CDR3: CASSPWEGDQETQYF
V: TRBV9; J: TRBJ1-1; size: once; D: -; DNA: TGTGCCAGCAGCGTCTATGGAGGGGACACTGAAGCTTTCTTT; CDR3: CASSVYGGDTEAFF
V: TRBV2; J: TRBJ1-3; size: once; D: -; DNA: TGTGCCAGCAGTGAGGGCCCGGCGCCTGGAAACACCATATATTTT; CDR3: CASSEGPAPGNTIYF
V: TRBV5-4; J: TRBJ2-5; size: -; D: TRBD2; DNA: TGTGCCAGCAGCTTGTTGTTTACGACTAGCGGGGAACAAGAGACCCAGTACTTC; CDR3: CASSLLFTTSGEQETQYF
V: TRBV7-9; J: TRBJ2-1; size: once; D: -; DNA: TGTGCCAGCAGTCCAGGAATAGTTCCTGATGAGCAGTTCTTC; CDR3: CASSPGIVPDEQFF
V: TRBV6-2/TRBV6-3; J: TRBJ2-3; size: -; D: -; DNA: TGTGCCAGCAGTTGGGGCTTAAGCACAGATACGCAGTATTTT; CDR3: CASSWGLSTDTQYF
V: TRBV18; J: TRBJ1-5; size: -; D: TRBD1; DNA: TGTGCCAGCTCTCTACAGGGGCAGCCCCAGCATTTT; CDR3: CASSLQGQPQHF
V: TRBV19; J: TRBJ2-7; size: -; D: -; DNA: TGTGCCAGTAGTATAGAAGGGGGAATCAGCGAGCAGTACTTC; CDR3: CASSIEGGISEQYF
V: TRBV7-7; J: TRBJ2-2; size: few; D: TRBD1; DNA: TGTGCCAGCAGCTCCGGACAGGGGGCAAGGGGCGGGGAGCTGTTTTTT; CDR3: CASSSGQGARGGELFF
V: TRBV10-1; J: TRBJ2-3; size: -; D: TRBD2; DNA: TGCGCCAGCAGTGAGTCTGGCGGGGGGGTAGGAGGCACAGATACGCAGTATTTT; CDR3: CASSESGGGVGGTDTQYF
V: TRBV18; J: TRBJ2-7; size: -; D: TRBD1; DNA: TGTGCCAGCTCACCAAGCAGGGGGTCCTACGAGCAGTACTTC; CDR3: CASSPSRGSYEQYF
V: TRBV3-1/TRBV3-2; J: TRBJ2-1; size: once; D: TRBD2; DNA: TGTGCCAGCAGCCTAGCGGGGGGGCGAAGTGAGCAGTTCTTC; CDR3: CASSLAGGRSEQFF
V: TRBV3-1/TRBV3-2; J: TRBJ1-3; size: -; D: TRBD1; DNA: TGTGCCAGCAGCCCGGACAGGGCCTCTGGAAACACCATATATTTT; CDR3: CASSPDRASGNTIYF
V: TRBV6-5; J: TRBJ1-2; size: -; D: TRBD1; DNA: TGTGCCAGCAGTCCCGCTACAGGGGGGCCCTATGGCTACACCTTC; CDR3: CASSPATGGPYGYTF
V: TRBV28; J: TRBJ1-5; size: few; D: -; DNA: TGTGCCAGCAGCTTCGCCGGGGGTAATCAGCCCCAGCATTTT; CDR3: CASSFAGGNQPQHF
V: TRBV1; J: TRBJ2-3; size: -; D: -; DNA: TGCACCAGCAGCCAATCGCACATTCGGACTAGCTGTTTCTCAGATACGCAGTATTTT; CDR3: CTSSQSHIRTSCFSDTQYF
V: TRBV5-1; J: TRBJ1-4; size: once; D: TRBD1; DNA: TGCGCCAGCAGCTTTTCATCGACAGGGCGGGAAAAACTGTTTTTT; CDR3: CASSFSSTGREKLFF
V: TRBV5-8; J: TRBJ2-5; size: once; D: TRBD2; DNA: TGTGCCAGCAGCCCGGCCCCTGGGAAGCGGGACCCTAGGATGGAGACCCAGTACTTC; CDR3: CASSPAPGKRDPRMETQYF
V: TRBV19; J: TRBJ2-1; size: once; D: TRBD1; DNA: TGTGCCAGTAGTCTGCAGGGGGCGGGATACAATGAGCAGTTCTTC; CDR3: CASSLQGAGYNEQFF
V: TRBV6-5; J: TRBJ1-6; size: -; D: TRBD1; DNA: TGTGCCAGCAGGGGCAGGGGGAGTAATTCACCCCTCCACTTT; CDR3: CASRGRGSNSPLHF
V: TRBV12-3/TRBV12-4; J: TRBJ2-5; size: -; D: -; DNA: TGTGCCAGCAGATATACAACCAGGGATTCCCAGTACTTC; CDR3: CASRYTTRDSQYF
V: TRBV9; J: TRBJ1-2; size: -; D: -; DNA: TGTGCCAGCACGGGTCTTGGTTCAGGGTATGATGGCTACACCTTC; CDR3: CASTGLGSGYDGYTF
V: TRBV18; J: TRBJ1-4; size: -; D: TRBD1; DNA: TGTGCCAGCTCACCGGGACAGAATGAAAAACTGTTTTTT; CDR3: CASSPGQNEKLFF
V: TRBV7-3; J: TRBJ2-3; size: -; D: TRBD2; DNA: TGTGCCAGCAGCTCCAAGCGGGGGGGCCACACAGATACGCAGTATTTT; CDR3: CASSSKRGGHTDTQYF
V: TRBV14; J: TRBJ2-7; size: once; D: -; DNA: TGTGCCAGCAGCCGACAGATCTACGAGCAGTACTTC; CDR3: CASSRQIYEQYF
V: TRBV7-9; J: TRBJ1-5; size: -; D: -; DNA: TGTGCCAGCAGCTTAGGGGGAGTTAATCAGCCCCAGCATTTT; CDR3: CASSLGGVNQPQHF
V: TRBV19; J: TRBJ1-5; size: -; D: -; DNA: TGTGCCAGTAACCGGGGCAATCAGCCCCAGCATTTT; CDR3: CASNRGNQPQHF
V: TRBV30; J: TRBJ2-4; size: -; D: -; DNA: TGTGCCGGTCTAAGGGGGGGTGTGTTCTTGGCCAAAAACATTCAGTACTTC; CDR3: CAGLRGGVFLAKNIQYF
V: TRBV6-5; J: TRBJ2-1; size: -; D: -; DNA: TGTGCCAGCAGTTACTCATACAGGGTCAATGAGCAGTTCTTC; CDR3: CASSYSYRVNEQFF
V: TRBV27; J: TRBJ1-5; size: -; D: TRBD1; DNA: TGTGCCAGCAGGGAGGGGACAGGGGGTTGGAATCAGCCCCAGCATTTT; CDR3: CASREGTGGWNQPQHF
V: TRBV7-2; J: TRBJ2-7; size: -; D: TRBD2; DNA: TGTGCCAGCAGCGGTAGACTAGCGGGGGGGAGAGGCGAGCAGTACTTC; CDR3: CASSGRLAGGRGEQYF
V: TRBV7-9; J: TRBJ1-2; size: -; D: -; DNA: TGTGCCAGCAGCTTCGCGAATAACCTATACCACTATGGCTACACCTTC; CDR3: CASSFANNLYHYGYTF
V: TRBV14; J: TRBJ2-7; size: -; D: TRBD1; DNA: TGTGCCAGCAGCCCAACTCGGACAGGGGGCTACGAGCAGTACTTC; CDR3: CASSPTRTGGYEQYF
V: TRBV19; J: TRBJ2-2; size: few; D: TRBD2; DNA: TGTGCCAGTAGTCCTCTAGCGGGAAGGGGGGAGCTGTTTTTT; CDR3: CASSPLAGRGELFF